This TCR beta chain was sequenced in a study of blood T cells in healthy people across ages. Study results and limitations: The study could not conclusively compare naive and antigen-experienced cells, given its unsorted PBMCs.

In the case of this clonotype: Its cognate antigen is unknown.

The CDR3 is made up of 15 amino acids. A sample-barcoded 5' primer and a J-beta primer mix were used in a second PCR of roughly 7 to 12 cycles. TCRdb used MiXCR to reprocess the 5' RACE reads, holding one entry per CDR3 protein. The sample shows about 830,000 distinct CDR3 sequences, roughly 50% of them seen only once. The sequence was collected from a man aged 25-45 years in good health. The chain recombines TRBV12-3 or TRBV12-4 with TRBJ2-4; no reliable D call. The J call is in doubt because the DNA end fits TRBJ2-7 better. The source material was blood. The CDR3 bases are TGTGCCAGCAGTACTCTCGGGCCTCCTCCTTACGAGCAGTACTTC. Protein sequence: CASSTLGPPPYEQYF.